This TCR beta chain stems from a study of CD8 T cells in ankylosing spondylitis (dated by TCRdb to about 2017). Notes on the research overall: T cell receptor beta repertoires were profiled in healthy donors and ankylosing spondylitis patients so that disease-linked TCR variants could be found. In total, the full study cohort was made up of 108 healthy donors and some 26 ankylosing spondylitis patients. Samples of peripheral blood were taken, and for ankylosing spondylitis patients, synovial fluid was collected as well. The study at large found these results: Some of the motif variants had been reported before in the synovial fluid and blood of reactive arthritis patients, a finding that suggests common disease-initiation mechanisms. The disease-linked clones showed a CD8+ phenotype and occurred at relatively low frequencies in peripheral blood. Significant enrichment of the disease-linked clones was reported in matched synovial fluid samples from ankylosing spondylitis patients. A TCR beta motif of fewer than 10 highly homologous amino acid variants appeared characteristic of blood from ankylosing spondylitis patients.

The data were produced on an Illumina HiSeq 2500. TCR beta libraries were prepared by quantitative 5'-RACE with molecular barcodes. The paper's data handling went like this. A new computational method, built on a probabilistic model of VDJ rearrangement, was used to identify disease-linked TCR variants. TCRdb handled the public reads itself, with Q25 trimming in fastp and clone calling in MiXCR, and kept productive beta chains. Every CDR3 protein is listed once, alongside the most common genes and DNA of its rows. TCRdb's processing, not the study's, gives the V and J calls here. A total of fewer than 350,000 distinct CDR3 sequences appear in this sample, 11% of them only once. The leading ten clones occupy roughly a tenth of the sample. The CDR3 contains 15 residues, cysteine and phenylalanine counted. Solely the CDR3 DNA is kept, with 45 bases framed from the first base. Clipping removes 6 bases from V and 1 base from J, with 8 as the unmatched junction base count.

This clonotype has only a few counts. Its antigen is unknown. No base-level quality is on record; no much larger clone is a single base apart. The rearranged segments are TRBV12-3 or TRBV12-4 and TRBJ2-7; TRBD1 matches 8 bases in the middle. The sequenced sample consisted of blood, either unsorted or a sorted T cell fraction (not recorded which). This sequence originates from a female donor with ankylosing spondylitis or in good health (not recorded which). The nucleotides read TGTGCCAGCAGCCTAGACAGGGGCACTTCCTACGAGCAGTACTTC. It is translated as CASSLDRGTSYEQYF.